This T cell receptor (beta chain) was recovered during a study of Tregs in tolerant kidney transplant recipients. General observations from the study: This study did not directly address biological reproducibility. Tregs expanded with activated donor B cells seemed most donor-specific. Validation in larger populations is needed because few patients were studied.

The nonmyeloablative bone marrow transplants came from related graft donors, with transient mixed chimerism. Unstimulated regulatory T cells (CD4+CD25+CD127-), CD4+CD25- non-regulatory cells, CD4 and CD8 cells were FACS-sorted from thawed PBMCs. The germline gives CDR1 SGDLS, CDR2 YYNGEE. The CDR3 length is 14 residues. Trimming cost V 5 bases and J 2 bases, with 10 bases left between them. As regards this clone: Its antigen is unknown. The DNA ends 3 residues before the CDR3 does, and the rest of the CDR3 is filled in from the germline J gene.

Sequencing used immunoSEQ multiplex PCR; TCRdb keeps in-frame clones, though not all of them. Here the sample table reports 15,000 or so clones. The clonotype originates from a human patient who received a combined kidney and bone marrow transplant. The graft donor may account for some of the T cells. Source: CD4+ T cells from blood (PBMCs), taken 12 months after the transplant. This sequence joins TRBV9 and TRBJ2-2, with a tentative D call TRBD1 (6 bases). CDR3 sequence: CASRGQTNTGELFF. The sequenced CDR3 bases are TGTGCCAGCAGAGGACAGACTAACACCGGGGAG.